A single sample gave rise to the 20 T cell receptor beta chains below, sequenced in a study of blood T cells in healthy people across ages. Combining a sample-barcoded 5' primer with a J-beta primer mix, a second PCR ran for roughly 7 to 12 cycles. TCRdb reprocessed the 5' RACE reads via MiXCR and lists one record per CDR3 protein. Here the sample spans over 1,300,000 distinct CDR3 sequences, 45% to 70% being singletons. Sequencing was performed on blood. Every receptor here comes from a man younger than 35 in good health.

This chain connects TRBV4-1 to TRBJ1-1, with 7 positions matching TRBD1. Germline V gene lookup returns CDR1 MGHRA and CDR2 YSYEKL. The V gene end was trimmed by 4 bases and the J gene end by 7 bases; junction bases not matched to a gene: 12. The CDR3 runs to 15 residues. The CDR3 nucleotides read TGCGCCAGCAGCCCTATAGACAGGGTTGGAAATGAAGCTTTCTTT. This sequence encodes CASSPIDRVGNEAFF.

This rearrangement joins TRBV4-1 to TRBJ1-5; weak D call: TRBD1 (6 bases). The CDR3 has 18 residues. Germline V CDR1 and CDR2: MGHRA, YSYEKL. The V gene lost 3 bases and the J gene lost 0 bases, with 18 bases spanning the gap. The CDR3 here is CASSHQQQGRGSNQPQHF. The CDR3 DNA reads as TGCGCCAGCAGCCACCAACAACAGGGCCGGGGTAGCAATCAGCCCCAGCATTTT.

The rearrangement links TRBV9 to TRBJ2-1, with D tentatively TRBD1 (5 bases). The V and J ends lost 3 bases and 6 bases respectively, with 16 bases between them. Germline values: CDR1 SGDLS, CDR2 YYNGEE. This CDR3 is 15 amino acids long. The CDR3 sequence: CASSGAPGAVNEQFF. The CDR3 DNA reads as TGTGCCAGCAGCGGAGCCCCTGGGGCTGTCAATGAGCAGTTCTTC.

This chain joins TRBV3-1 and TRBJ1-6; no reliable D call. V lost 1 base and J 2 bases, leaving 9 bases between the germline ends. This CDR3 comprises 16 residues. Germline values: CDR1 LGHDT, CDR2 YNNKEL (reference sequence). The CDR3 protein is CASSQVGTAYNSPLHF. The CDR3 nucleotides read TGTGCCAGCAGCCAAGTCGGCACAGCCTATAATTCACCCCTCCACTTT.

DNA of the CDR3: TGCGCCGGGGGTGACGGTTCTGGGGCCAACGTCCTGACTTTC. Translation: CAGGDGSGANVLTF. The gene calls are TRBV4-1 and TRBJ2-6, with D perhaps given as TRBD1 or TRBD2 (5 bases each). Germline values: CDR1 MGHRA, CDR2 YSYEKL. V was trimmed by 11 bases and J by 1 base, leaving 12 bases between them. The CDR3 has 14 residues.

The chain recombines TRBV27 with TRBJ2-7, with TRBD2 matching 8 bases. This CDR3 region has 15 residues. The junction had 9 bases not matched to a gene; V was cut back by 1 base and J by 7 bases. Germline CDR1 and CDR2: MNHEY and SMNVEV (reference sequence). CDR3 sequence (DNA): TGTGCCAGCAGTTTATATTCCGGGGGGGCGGGTGAGCAGTACTTC. Amino acid sequence: CASSLYSGGAGEQYF.

This chain connects TRBV4-1 to TRBJ2-2, with 8 positions matching TRBD2. Unmatched junction bases numbered 6, after V lost 1 base and J lost 2 bases. CDR1 and CDR2 from the germline V gene are MGHRA and YSYEKL. The CDR3 totals 17 residues. Here the CDR3 DNA reads TGCGCCAGCAGCCAAGTTAAACTAGCGGATAACACCGGGGAGCTGTTTTTT. It specifies CASSQVKLADNTGELFF.

The chain has TRBV6-5 and TRBJ2-5; no clear D gene. The J call may be incorrect, as the DNA end agrees better with TRBJ2-7. CDR1 and CDR2 from the germline V gene are MNHEY and SVGAGI. This CDR3 has 14 residues. CDR3 sequence: CASTRLPGIYEQYF. The CDR3 nucleotides are TGTGCCAGCACCCGACTCCCGGGTATCTACGAGCAGTACTTC.

The table lists this clonotype with a few counts. This chain connects TRBV6-6 to TRBJ1-1; perhaps TRBD1 as D (5 bases). The germline gives CDR1 MNHNY, CDR2 SVGAGI (reference sequence). The V gene lost 6 bases and the J gene lost 7 bases, with 18 bases spanning the gap. This CDR3 comprises 14 residues. The CDR3 DNA follows: TGTGCCAGCAGCCTTGGGGCAAGGAGGGATGAAGCTTTCTTT. Protein sequence: CASSLGARRDEAFF.

The chain recombines TRBV5-1 with TRBJ2-1; D is possibly TRBD1 or TRBD2 (5 bases each). Trimming removed 7 bases at V and 2 bases at J, with 16 bases between. The CDR3 sequence is 15 residues long. Germline values: CDR1 SGHRS, CDR2 YFSETQ. The CDR3 nucleotides read TGCGCCAGCCGATTCGGGACGCCCGCCTACAATGAGCAGTTCTTC. It yields the protein CASRFGTPAYNEQFF.

There are a few counts of this clonotype. The gene calls are TRBV27 and TRBJ1-2, with unresolved D. The CDR3 is 16 residues long. In germline, CDR1 is MNHEY, CDR2 SMNVEV (reference sequence). V was cut by 8 bases and J by 6 bases, with 25 bases left in between. The CDR3 region has the DNA TGTGCCAGCTCCCACCTCAAGACTCCCTATGATCATGGCTACACCTTC. Residues: CASSHLKTPYDHGYTF.

In this sample, this clonotype turned up a few times. This chain connects TRBV29-1 to TRBJ2-7; unclear D gene. The CDR3 extends over 11 amino acids. Trimming took off 6 bases at V and 2 bases at J, with 8 bases between the two ends. Germline V gene data show CDR1 as SQVTM and CDR2 as ANQGSEA. The DNA for the CDR3 is TGCAGCGTGACAACGACCTACGAGCAGTACTTC. This encodes CSVTTTYEQYF.

The table lists this clonotype with many counts. The chain recombines TRBV20-1 with TRBJ2-5; no definite D call. V was shortened by 0 bases and J by 5 bases, with 10 bases between the two germline ends. The CDR3 has 13 amino acids. Germline lookup yields CDR1 DFQATT and CDR2 SNEGSKA (reference sequence). The CDR3 sequence is CSARDLEWETQYF. The CDR3, as DNA: TGCAGTGCTAGAGATCTTGAGTGGGAGACCCAGTACTTC.

This chain uses TRBV29-1 with TRBJ2-3, with no clear D. Trimming took 6 bases from V and 0 from J, leaving 7 bases between them. Germline loops: CDR1 SQVTM, CDR2 ANQGSEA. The CDR3 extends over 12 amino acids. In nucleotides, the CDR3 is TGCAGCGTCAAGTCCAGCACAGATACGCAGTATTTT. Protein sequence: CSVKSSTDTQYF.

J is TRBJ2-2 and V is TRBV12-3 or TRBV12-4; 7 bases align to TRBD1. V lost 6 bases to trimming and J lost 7 bases; unmatched junction nucleotides: 8. This CDR3 region has 14 residues. The CDR3 loop reads CASRHDRANGELFF. As DNA, the CDR3 is TGTGCCAGCAGACACGACAGGGCCAACGGGGAGCTGTTTTTT.

This CDR3 reads CSVEEQTILYGYTF. The DNA of the CDR3 is TGCAGCGTTGAGGAACAGACAATCCTCTATGGCTACACCTTC. The chain has TRBV29-1 and TRBJ1-2; no reliable D call. Germline CDR1 and CDR2: SQVTM and ANQGSEA. The CDR3 totals 14 residues. V was trimmed by 3 bases and J by 4 bases, leaving 15 bases between them.

The chain uses TRBV6-5 and TRBJ2-1; 13 bases align to TRBD2. The germline V gene has CDR1 MNHEY and CDR2 SVGAGI. Trimming took 4 bases from V and 4 from J; bases not matched to a gene: 4. The CDR3 covers 16 residues. CDR3 loop: CASSSSGLAGYNEQFF. DNA of the CDR3: TGTGCCAGCAGTTCGTCGGGACTAGCGGGATACAATGAGCAGTTCTTC.

This rearrangement joins TRBV4-3 to TRBJ2-4; 7 bases align to TRBD2. The J call may be wrong; the DNA end is better matched by TRBJ2-7. Germline V gene data show CDR1 as LGHNA and CDR2 as YSLEER. This CDR3 is 16 amino acids long. CDR3 sequence reads: CASSQVAPSGYYEQYF. The CDR3 DNA reads as TGCGCCAGCAGCCAAGTCGCTCCTAGCGGCTACTACGAGCAGTACTTC.

J is TRBJ2-6 and V is TRBV4-3; D not resolved. This CDR3 contains 15 residues. Germline CDR1 and CDR2: LGHNA and YSLEER. Trimming took off 4 bases at V and 0 bases at J, with 7 bases between the two ends. Written as DNA, the CDR3 is TGCGCCAGCAGCCCCATCCCCTCTGGGGCCAACGTCCTGACTTTC. Protein: CASSPIPSGANVLTF.

The chain recombines TRBV7-9 with TRBJ2-2; possible D gene TRBD1, 6 bases. V was pared by 6 bases and J by 2 bases, with 13 bases between. The germline V gene encodes CDR1 SEHNR and CDR2 FQNEAQ (reference sequence). The CDR3 contains 15 residues. The CDR3 sequence is CASRTRDINTGELFF. In DNA form, the CDR3 reads TGTGCCAGCAGAACCCGGGACATTAACACCGGGGAGCTGTTTTTT. Based on the CDR3 plus reference TRBV7-9 and TRBJ2-2, the full variable domain is DTGVSQNPRHKITKRGQNVTFRCDPISEHNRLYWYRQTLGQGPEFLTYFQNEAQLEKSRLLSDRFSAERPKGSFSTLEIQRTEQGDSAMYLCASRTRDINTGELFFGEGSRLTVL.